This T cell receptor beta chain was recovered during a study of synovial regulatory T cells in juvenile arthritis. Findings of the study overall: Blood Treg cells that were inflammation-associated showed lower TCR diversity than other blood Treg cells.

In regard to this clone: Antigen: not known.

The data were produced by immunoSEQ multiplex PCR, yet TCRdb's version contains in-frame clones alone and is incomplete. This repertoire comprises 9,000 to 10,000 clones; its ten largest clones make up roughly 1.6%. This CDR3 spans 13 amino acids. No DNA accompanies this entry. CDR1 is MNHEY, CDR2 SVGAGI, per germline. The chain combines TRBV6-5 with TRBJ1-1; the TCRdb call, TRBD1, lacks DNA for checking. This receptor was taken from a donor aged 2 to 35 with juvenile idiopathic arthritis. The sequenced sample was Treg cells from blood. Subset given: HLA-DR+ inflammation-associated blood Treg cells. The CDR3 region is CASSLQGATEAFF.